This T cell receptor beta chain appears in the sequencing data of a study of cytomegalovirus exposure and HLA in healthy donors. General study points: In a later analysis, specific HLA alleles were associated with 15,000 or so TCR beta sequences at a 0.05 false discovery rate. Most of the TCR beta V segments (in an earlier analysis) were productive either about 90% or about 30% of the time. Most TCR sequences were rare, but some public TCRs occurred in many donors.

The CDR3 has 15 amino acids. The germline V gene encodes CDR1 SGHTA and CDR2 FQGNSA. After removal of 5 bases from V and 0 bases from J, the junction contained 7 bases not matched to a gene. Note on this clone: The antigen is undetermined.

13 Jbeta primers and 60 Vbeta primers were used for the PCR. Sequencing used immunoSEQ multiplex PCR; TCRdb keeps in-frame clones, though not all of them. The sample has about 150,000 clones, around 82% seen once. Sequencing used PBMCs. The genes are TRBV7-2 and TRBJ2-7; 7 nucleotides align to TRBD1. The receptor was isolated from a woman aged 50 to 65 in good health and CMV-seropositive. The CDR3: CASSRGQVNSYEQYF. The CDR3, as DNA: TGTGCCAGCAGCCGAGGACAGGTGAACTCCTACGAGCAGTACTTC.